This T cell receptor (beta chain) is drawn from a study of technical replicates of blood from several donors (dated by TCRdb to the late 2010s). Reading from cysteine to phenylalanine, the CDR3 counts 13 amino acids. The DNA shown is the 39-base CDR3, in frame from base 1. The germline V gene sets CDR1 to SNHLY and CDR2 to FYNNEI. Relative to germline, V is 6 bases shorter and J is 4 bases shorter, with 12 bases between their ends. In the case of this clone: What antigen it recognizes has not been identified. No base quality values were provided; no much bigger clone lies one nucleotide off.

The library relied on the immunoSEQ multiplex PCR assay. In its TCRdb copy, this immuneACCESS table keeps in-frame sequences only and misses some clones. Where compared with another copy, unresolved V genes explain less than half of these, and the others have no known cause. Recorded for this sample are approximately 82,000 clones; approximately 94% of them occurred a single time. The top ten clones comprise approximately 0.25% of the sample. The sequenced sample consisted of T cells isolated from PBMCs. The sequence derives from a human donor in good health. The sequence is built from TRBV2 and TRBJ1-1; no D gene can be assigned with confidence. CDR3 protein: CASRAGLGTEAFF. The sequenced DNA is TGTGCCAGCAGGGCGGGGTTGGGCACTGAAGCTTTCTTT.